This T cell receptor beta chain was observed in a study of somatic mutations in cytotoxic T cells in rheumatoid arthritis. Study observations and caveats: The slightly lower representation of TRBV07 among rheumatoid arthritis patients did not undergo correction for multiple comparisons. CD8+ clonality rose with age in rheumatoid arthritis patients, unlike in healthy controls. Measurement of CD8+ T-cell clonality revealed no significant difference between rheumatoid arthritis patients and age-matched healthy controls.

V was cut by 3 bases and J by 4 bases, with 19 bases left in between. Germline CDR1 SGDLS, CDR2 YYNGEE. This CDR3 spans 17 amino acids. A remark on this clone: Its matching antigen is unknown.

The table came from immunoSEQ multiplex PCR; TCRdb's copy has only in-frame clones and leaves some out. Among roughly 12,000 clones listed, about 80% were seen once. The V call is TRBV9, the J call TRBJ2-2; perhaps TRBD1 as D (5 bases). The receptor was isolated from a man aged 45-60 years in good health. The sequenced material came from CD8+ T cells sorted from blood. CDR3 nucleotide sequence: TGTGCCAGCAGCGAGCGACCAGACAGACTCCTCACCGGGGAGCTGTTTTTT. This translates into CASSERPDRLLTGELFF.